The text below deals with one TCR beta chain. One entry per CDR3 protein, called by TCRdb with MiXCR from the 5' RACE reads. The repertoire has approximately 350,000 distinct CDR3 sequences, over 9% of them found once; the top ten carry around 7.8%. The data originate from a study of identical twins. The CDR3 is 17 residues long. V trimming: 6 bases; J trimming: 0 bases; junction bases outside the gene matches: 9. Germline CDR1 reads DFQATT; CDR2 reads SNEGSKA (reference sequence). Another study also made use of these data, one on yellow fever vaccine responses in identical twins.

The rearrangement joins TRBV20-1 to TRBJ2-5, with TRBD2 identical over 14 bases. The sample comprised CD8+ T cells sorted from blood. The clonotype was recovered from a woman between 18 and 29 years old in good health. The CDR3 DNA reads TGCAGTGCAACCACGGGGACTAGCGGGGGCTACCAAGAGACCCAGTACTTC. This gives the protein CSATTGTSGGYQETQYF.